A single sample gave rise to the 9 T cell receptor beta chains below, sequenced in a study of blood T cell repertoires in COVID-19. TCRdb's copy holds only in-frame clones and misses some; the assay was immunoSEQ multiplex PCR. The table lists 53,000 or so clones, 85% to 90% of them singletons. The source material was peripheral blood. These receptors all come from a man older than 75 with acute or convalescent COVID-19.

The rearrangement links TRBV20-1 to TRBJ1-5; TRBD1 is a possible D gene (6 bases). V was trimmed by 3 bases and J by 0 bases, leaving 18 bases between them. This CDR3 is 17 amino acids long. CDR1 is DFQATT, CDR2 SNEGSKA, per germline (reference sequence). Written as DNA, the CDR3 is TGCAGTGCTAGTTTTGGGGACACTAGGTATAGCAATCAGCCCCAGCATTTT. Translating it yields CSASFGDTRYSNQPQHF.

This rearrangement joins TRBV5-3 to TRBJ2-7, with 9 bases identical to TRBD1. TRBV5-3 belongs to the ORF category, with a function that is uncertain. After removal of 4 bases from V and 2 bases from J, the junction contained 13 bases not matched to a gene. The CDR3 is made up of 17 amino acids. CDR3 coding DNA: TGTGCCAGAAGCCGCCCCAATGAACAGGGGGCGCCCTACGAGCAGTACTTC. Protein sequence: CARSRPNEQGAPYEQYF.

This clone was seen a single time. The rearrangement uses TRBV7-3 and TRBJ2-2; D is perhaps TRBD1 (6 bases). CDR1 is SGHTA and CDR2 is FQGTGA in the germline V gene. The CDR3 loop spans 14 amino acids. Trimming cost V 2 bases and J 7 bases, with 11 bases left between them. The chain's CDR3 is CASSLQGTGGELFF. CDR3 nucleotides: TGTGCCAGCAGCTTACAGGGGACGGGCGGGGAGCTGTTTTTT. The entire variable domain, with the rest obtained from reference TRBV7-3 and TRBJ2-2, is as follows: GAGVSQTPSNKVTEKGKYVELRCDPISGHTALYWYRQSLGQGPEFLIYFQGTGAADDSGLPNDRFFAVRPEGSVSTLKIQRTERGDSAVYLCASSLQGTGGELFFGEGSRLTVL.

The sample holds one count of this clone. This chain uses TRBV7-9 with TRBJ1-2; TRBD1 matches 8 bases. The CDR3 covers 14 residues. In germline, CDR1 is SEHNR, CDR2 FQNEAQ (reference sequence). The V segment lost 5 bases and the J segment 4 bases; nucleotides outside the gene matches: 6. The CDR3 nucleotides are TGTGCCAGCAGCCTACAGGGGGGATCCTATGGCTACACCTTC. Translated: CASSLQGGSYGYTF.

This clone occurred once. V and J are TRBV7-9 and TRBJ1-2, with 8 positions matching TRBD1. Losses at the gene ends were 6 bases for V and 8 bases for J; bases not matched to a gene: 17. The V gene's germline CDR1 is SEHNR and CDR2 FQNEAQ (reference sequence). The CDR3 length is 16 residues. The CDR3 loop reads CASRRAGVRGLRGYTF. DNA of the CDR3: TGTGCCAGCAGAAGGGCCGGTGTCAGGGGGCTGCGCGGCTACACCTTC.

The CDR3 loop is CASSPGWVTGELFF. The CDR3 DNA reads as TGTGCCAGCAGCCCCGGGTGGGTCACCGGGGAGCTGTTTTTT. The chain couples TRBV27 to TRBJ2-2; D remains ambiguous. V lost 6 bases and J 4 bases, leaving 12 bases between the germline ends. The germline CDR1 and CDR2 sequences are MNHEY and SMNVEV (reference sequence). This CDR3 has 14 residues.

The J gene is TRBJ2-7, the V gene TRBV5-1; 8 bases align to TRBD1. V shed 5 bases, J shed 3 bases, and the junction held 4 bases outside the gene matches. The CDR3 has 13 amino acids. CDR1 and CDR2 (germline): SGHRS, YFSETQ. CDR3 sequence reads: CASRWTGRYEQYF. The CDR3 region has the DNA TGCGCCAGCAGATGGACAGGGCGCTACGAGCAGTACTTC.

This chain uses TRBV7-9 with TRBJ1-6; D uncertain. The CDR3 spans 15 residues. V gave up 1 base and J gave up 5 bases, with 9 bases separating them. Germline values: CDR1 SEHNR, CDR2 FQNEAQ (reference sequence). CDR3 region: CASSLGEGHNSPLHF. The CDR3 DNA follows: TGTGCCAGCAGCTTAGGGGAGGGCCATAATTCACCCCTCCACTTT.

The gene calls are TRBV5-6 and TRBJ2-4; 7 nucleotides match TRBD1. The V segment lost 3 bases and the J segment 9 bases; nucleotides outside the gene matches: 6. Per germline, CDR1 SGHDT and CDR2 YYEEEE. The CDR3 contains 13 residues. This CDR3 reads CASSSGTVAIQYF. The CDR3, as DNA: TGTGCCAGCAGCTCGGGGACAGTGGCCATTCAGTACTTC.